Each of the 8 T cell receptor beta chains below was sequenced from the same sample in a study of PD-L1 blockade in urothelial cancer. Time point described: pretreatment peripheral blood. The data were produced by immunoSEQ multiplex PCR, yet TCRdb's version contains in-frame clones alone and is incomplete. Altogether 95,000 or so clones are present, more than 75% being singletons, with the ten largest covering 1.5% to 2.5%. Sequencing was performed on PBMCs, taken around atezolizumab (anti-PD-L1) treatment. These receptors came from a man in his sixties with urothelial cancer.

The V gene is TRBV28, the J gene TRBJ2-7; TRBD2 aligns across 8 bases. The germline CDR1 and CDR2 sequences are MDHEN and SYDVKM. The CDR3 is 15 amino acids. J lost 2 bases, V lost 2 bases, and 5 bases had no gene match. This CDR3 reads CASSLGGGLPYEQYF. As DNA, the CDR3 is TGTGCCAGCAGTTTAGGCGGGGGGCTCCCCTACGAGCAGTACTTC.

V usage is TRBV6-6 and J usage is TRBJ1-5; TRBD1 matches 7 bases. Germline-derived CDR1 and CDR2 are MNHNY and SVGAGI (reference sequence). The ends lost 2 bases at V and 6 bases at J; junction bases unmatched: 4. This CDR3 is built from 14 residues. The CDR3 DNA is TGTGCCAGCAGTTACGGAGGGGGCCCTCAGCCCCAGCATTTT. Amino acids: CASSYGGGPQPQHF.

The chain couples TRBV28 to TRBJ1-5, with TRBD1 identical over 10 bases. The V gene's germline CDR1 is MDHEN and CDR2 SYDVKM. The CDR3 length is 23 residues. The V segment lost 3 bases and the J segment 2 bases; nucleotides outside the gene matches: 25. The chain's CDR3 is CASSFPGFGQGGTNWEGNQPQHF. The CDR3 DNA sequence: TGTGCCAGCAGTTTTCCCGGATTTGGACAGGGGGGCACTAATTGGGAGGGCAATCAGCCCCAGCATTTT.

CDR3 sequence reads: CASSVPQGRDNQPQHF. For the CDR3, the DNA is TGTGCCAGCAGTGTACCACAGGGTAGAGACAATCAGCCCCAGCATTTT. V gene TRBV6-1 combines with J gene TRBJ1-5, with D maybe TRBD1 (6 bases). The CDR3 spans 16 residues. Germline CDR1 reads MNHNS; CDR2 reads SASEGT. Between the trimmed V and J ends, which lost 4 bases and 3 bases, there was a span of 16 bases.

The genes are TRBV6-1 and TRBJ1-1; 8 nucleotides align to TRBD1. CDR3 length equals 15 residues. Germline V CDR1 and CDR2: MNHNS, SASEGT. V gave up 3 bases and J gave up 5 bases; unmatched junction bases: 8. CDR3 nucleotide sequence: TGTGCCAGCAGTGACCCGGACAGGGCCGGGACTGAAGCTTTCTTT. Residues: CASSDPDRAGTEAFF.

This clone was seen just once. The chain couples TRBV5-1 to TRBJ2-7, with 11 nucleotides matching TRBD1. Trimming cost V 3 bases and J 7 bases; bases outside gene matches: 6. The CDR3 covers 14 residues. Germline loops: CDR1 SGHRS, CDR2 YFSETQ. CDR3 sequence (DNA): TGCGCCAGCAGCTCCGGACAGGGGGCATGGGAGCAGTACTTC. It specifies CASSSGQGAWEQYF.

This rearrangement joins TRBV6-1 to TRBJ1-5; the D is unclear. The ends were cut back, 2 bases at V and 7 bases at J, with 12 bases in the middle. CDR1 and CDR2 (germline): MNHNS, SASEGT. The CDR3 totals 14 residues. In DNA, the CDR3 is TGTGCCAGCAGTGAAACCCGGGTTGGCCAGCCCCAGCATTTT. It is translated as CASSETRVGQPQHF.

The chain joins TRBV19 to TRBJ1-5; D call uncertain. V was cut by 5 bases and J by 0 bases, with 11 bases left in between. Germline lookup yields CDR1 LNHDA and CDR2 SQIVND (reference sequence). CDR3 size: 15 residues. The CDR3 region is CASSPRASSNQPQHF. The CDR3 nucleotides read TGTGCCAGTAGTCCTCGAGCAAGTAGCAATCAGCCCCAGCATTTT.